This TCR beta chain came from a study of blood T cells in healthy people across ages. General study points: Compared with aged donors, long-lived donors showed fewer expanded clones, suggesting selection.

Worth noting for this clonotype: Its antigen is still unknown.

The V segment lost 0 bases and the J segment 2 bases; nucleotides outside the gene matches: 5. The CDR3 has 15 amino acids. Germline values: CDR1 SGDLS, CDR2 YYNGEE. Healthy Russian Caucasian donors spanned ages about 6 to 95 years. The total RNA that was extracted per sample amounted to at least 6 micrograms. The second PCR ran about 6 to 11 cycles with a sample-barcoded 5' primer and J-beta primers. With 12 random nucleotides, a template-switch adaptor tagged each individual cDNA molecule. A single record per CDR3 protein comes from TCRdb applying MiXCR to the 5' RACE reads. The repertoire consists of 1.5 million to 2 million distinct CDR3 sequences, with 34% occurring once and the leading ten covering 11%.

The gene calls are TRBV9 and TRBJ2-7, with 7 bases fitting TRBD1. The receptor's source is a woman in her thirties in good health. Sequencing was done on a sample of blood. The CDR3 sequence is CASSVDGGQAYEQYF. For the CDR3, the DNA is TGTGCCAGCAGCGTAGACGGCGGACAGGCCTACGAGCAGTACTTC.